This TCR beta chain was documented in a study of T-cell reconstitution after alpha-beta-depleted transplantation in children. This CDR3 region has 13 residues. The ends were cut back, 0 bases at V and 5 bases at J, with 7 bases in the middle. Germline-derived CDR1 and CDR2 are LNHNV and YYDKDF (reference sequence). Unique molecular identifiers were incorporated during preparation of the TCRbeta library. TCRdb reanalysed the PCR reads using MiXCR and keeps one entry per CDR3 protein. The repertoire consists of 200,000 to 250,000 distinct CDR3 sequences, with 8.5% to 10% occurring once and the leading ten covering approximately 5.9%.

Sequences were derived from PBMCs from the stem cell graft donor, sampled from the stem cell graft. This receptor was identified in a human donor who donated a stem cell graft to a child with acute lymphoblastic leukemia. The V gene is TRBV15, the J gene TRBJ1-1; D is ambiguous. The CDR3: CATSREGRTEAFF. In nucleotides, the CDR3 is TGTGCCACCAGCAGAGAAGGAAGGACTGAAGCTTTCTTT.